The count of the clone carrying this TCR beta chain is one. The antigen remains undetermined. The beta constant-region primer was an equimolar mix of two oligonucleotides covering TRBC1 and TRBC2. The ligated cDNA underwent four PCR rounds using SP2 and nested alpha and beta constant-region primers. From the UMI-ligation and nested PCR reads, TCRdb called clonotypes with MiXCR, one entry per CDR3 protein. This table holds 90,000 to 120,000 distinct CDR3 sequences, roughly 15% found once. The CDR3 covers 14 residues. The germline V and J ends were trimmed by 4 bases and 7 bases, with 19 bases remaining between them. Germline CDR1 reads DFQATT; CDR2 reads SNEGSKA (reference sequence). This sample is part of a study of naive and memory T cell subsets. Study-wide points: Possibly reflecting memory cells re-expressing CD45RA, a few larger clonotypes occurred in naive repertoires, especially CD8. Clonotypes are single alpha or beta chains, not paired receptors. TCR counts from RNA may reflect activation-linked expression changes.

CD4+ T cell IFNgamma after overnight CMV lysate exposure gave donor CMV status. The clonotype originates from a human donor in good health. The sample was naive CD8+ T cells from blood. This rearrangement joins TRBV20-1 to TRBJ1-1; D perhaps matches TRBD1 (6 bases). This CDR3 is CSATGGRQGFEAFF. CDR3 DNA sequence: TGCAGTGCTACCGGAGGGAGGCAGGGGTTTGAAGCTTTCTTT.